A selection of T cell receptor beta chains follows, all from one sample in a study of blood T cell repertoires in COVID-19. Sequencing was performed with immunoSEQ multiplex PCR; in TCRdb, only in-frame clones are kept and a portion is missing. The table has roughly 97,000 clones, almost 85% seen once; the top ten hold more than 9%. The sequenced material came from peripheral blood. The receptor set was obtained from a man in his sixties or seventies with acute or convalescent COVID-19. The CDR3 runs from the conserved cysteine through the conserved F or W. A D gene is named only where the DNA matches it firmly. Clone size, where shown, is once, few, many, or a class for clones that have expanded.

CDR3nt,CDR3aa,v_gene,j_gene,abundance,d_gene
TGTGCCAGCTCTCCGGGACAGGCGTCCACCGGGGAGCTGTTTTTT,CASSPGQASTGELFF,TRBV18,TRBJ2-2,.,TRBD1
TGTGCCAGCAGCCCTACGCCCACCCCACGGACCCAGTACTTC,CASSPTPTPRTQYF,TRBV7-2,TRBJ2-5,once,.
TGTGCTAGTGGCCGGTCTAGCGGGGGAGACGAGCAGTACTTC,CASGRSSGGDEQYF,TRBV12-5,TRBJ2-7,.,TRBD2
TGTGCCAGCAGAGTTTTACAGGGTGACAGCTCTGGGGCCAACGTCCTGACTTTC,CASRVLQGDSSGANVLTF,TRBV2,TRBJ2-6,.,.
TGTGCCAGCAGCCCTAGGACTAGCGGGACATCGTTCTTC,CASSPRTSGTSFF,TRBV7-2,TRBJ2-1,.,TRBD2
TGTGCCATCAGTGAGTCCGGGGGGGGGAACTACGAGCAGTACTTC,CAISESGGGNYEQYF,TRBV10-3,TRBJ2-7,once,TRBD2
TGTGCCAGCAGCTTGGCCGCCCCCAGGCCCCTCCACTTT,CASSLAAPRPLHF,TRBV7-2,TRBJ1-6,.,.
TGTGCCAGCAGTTATATGGGGCGCGGCTCCTACGAGCAGTACTTC,CASSYMGRGSYEQYF,TRBV6-5,TRBJ2-7,.,.
TGTGCCAGCAGCTTTCGGGGGGGCACCGGGGAGCTGTTTTTT,CASSFRGGTGELFF,TRBV5-4,TRBJ2-2,.,TRBD2
TGCGCCAGCAGTGTCTCGATTAGCGGGCGAGGGGAGCTGTTTTTT,CASSVSISGRGELFF,TRBV10-2,TRBJ2-2,.,TRBD2
TGCAGTGCTAGTACCCCGGGATATGGCTACACCTTC,CSASTPGYGYTF,TRBV20-1,TRBJ1-2,.,.
TGTGCCAGCAGCCTAGAGACAGGATATGGCTACACCTTC,CASSLETGYGYTF,TRBV7-3,TRBJ1-2,.,.
TGTGCCAGCAGTGTACAGGGGGTCGAGCAGTTCTTC,CASSVQGVEQFF,TRBV2,TRBJ2-1,.,TRBD1
TGCGCCAGCAGCTTGGAGTTCACAGGGCTCGGCTACACCTTC,CASSLEFTGLGYTF,TRBV5-1,TRBJ1-2,.,.
TGTGCCAGCAGCCAAGGGTTTGCGCACTCGCCTTCCTATGGCTACACCTTC,CASSQGFAHSPSYGYTF,TRBV14,TRBJ1-2,few,.
TGTGCCAGCAGCTATCGGGACGGGGGGTCAAGGGATACGCAGTATTTT,CASSYRDGGSRDTQYF,TRBV11-2,TRBJ2-3,.,TRBD2
TGTGCCAGCAGCTTTCGACAGGGCAAAGAGACCCAGTACTTC,CASSFRQGKETQYF,TRBV7-3,TRBJ2-5,once,TRBD1
TGTGCCAGCAGCCAATGGGCTCGTTCGGTCAATGAGCAGTTCTTC,CASSQWARSVNEQFF,TRBV14,TRBJ2-1,.,.
TGTGCCAGCTCACCACCGCTGGGGCCCAAAGGGAATGAAAAACTGTTTTTT,CASSPPLGPKGNEKLFF,TRBV18,TRBJ1-4,few,.
TGTGCCACCAGCAGAGATCCAAGACTCCGGAATCAGCCCCAGCATTTT,CATSRDPRLRNQPQHF,TRBV15,TRBJ1-5,.,.
TGTGCCAGCAGTGAAGCGCGGCAGATTAACTATGGCTACACCTTC,CASSEARQINYGYTF,TRBV2,TRBJ1-2,.,.
TGTGCCAGCAGCCAAGTCCACAGGGGACACTACACCTTC,CASSQVHRGHYTF,TRBV14,TRBJ1-2,.,TRBD1
TGCGCCAGCAGCTTGGTTGGGGGCCCAGAGGTGGGAGGCTACACCTTC,CASSLVGGPEVGGYTF,TRBV5-1,TRBJ1-2,.,.
TGCGCCAGCAGCCAAGAGATAAGCGGGGCTTGGCAGACCCAGTACTTC,CASSQEISGAWQTQYF,TRBV4-1,TRBJ2-5,.,TRBD2
TGTGCCAGCAGCTTAGGGGGACAGATAAACACCGGGGAGCTGTTTTTT,CASSLGGQINTGELFF,TRBV11-3,TRBJ2-2,.,TRBD1
TGTGCCAGCAGTTCGGACAGGGGGCGTGGGGCTACCATATATTTT,CASSSDRGRGATIYF,TRBV28,TRBJ1-3,few,TRBD1
TGTGCCAGTACCCCCCCGGTAGGGACAGGCGATGGCCTCAGGGTACGAACTGAAGCTTTCTTT,CASTPPVGTGDGLRVRTEAFF,TRBV19,TRBJ1-1,.,TRBD1
TGTGCCAGCAGCTTAGGAAGGGGCTCTAGCGGGAGTTCCTACAATGAGCAGTTCTTC,CASSLGRGSSGSSYNEQFF,TRBV7-2,TRBJ2-1,once,TRBD2
TGTGCCAGCAGTTTACAGGGCGGAGAGACCCAGTACTTC,CASSLQGGETQYF,TRBV28,TRBJ2-5,.,.
TGCGCCAGCAGGGGTGGACTAGCGGGAATAGAGACCCAGTACTTC,CASRGGLAGIETQYF,TRBV5-1,TRBJ2-5,.,TRBD2
TGTGCCAGCAGTTACGAGGGAGATAGTGCAGATACGCAGTATTTT,CASSYEGDSADTQYF,TRBV6-5,TRBJ2-3,.,.
TGCGCCAGCAGCTCGGGGACAGCCAGAGCTAACTATGGCTACACCTTC,CASSSGTARANYGYTF,TRBV5-1,TRBJ1-2,.,TRBD1
TGTGCCAGCAGTTTCCCCGGGACAGGGGGCTACACCTTC,CASSFPGTGGYTF,TRBV12-3/TRBV12-4,TRBJ1-2,.,TRBD1
TGTGCCAGCAGTGAAGGCGGGAGGGCCTGGGACAATGAGCAGTTCTTC,CASSEGGRAWDNEQFF,TRBV25-1,TRBJ2-1,.,TRBD2
TGTGCCAGCAGCTTAGGTATCGTAACTAACCACGAGCAGTACTTC,CASSLGIVTNHEQYF,TRBV7-9,TRBJ2-7,few,.
TGCGCCAGCAGCTACGTAGCGGGGACTTACAATGAGCAGTTCTTC,CASSYVAGTYNEQFF,TRBV5-1,TRBJ2-1,once,TRBD2
TGTGCCAGCAGCGCAAGGGGACTTGGTGGCTACACCTTC,CASSARGLGGYTF,TRBV3-1/TRBV3-2,TRBJ1-2,.,.
TGTGCCTTTCGCCGGGGGAGCGGGAGTAATTCCTACGAGCAGTACTTC,CAFRRGSGSNSYEQYF,TRBV30,TRBJ2-7,.,TRBD2
TGTGCCAGCAGCCGAGGACAGGGACCCTACAATGAGCAGTTCTTC,CASSRGQGPYNEQFF,TRBV5-4,TRBJ2-1,few,TRBD1
TGTGCCAGCAGTTACGCGAACCAAAACAGGGATTTCTTT,CASSYANQNRDFF,TRBV6-6,TRBJ1-1,.,.
TGTGCCAGCAGTTACCAGCAAGGCGGCGAGCAGTACTTC,CASSYQQGGEQYF,TRBV6-6,TRBJ2-7,.,.
TGTGCCAGCAGCTCGGGACAGCAGAACACTGAAGCTTTCTTT,CASSSGQQNTEAFF,TRBV5-4,TRBJ1-1,.,TRBD1
TGTGCCAGCAGCCGGGCGGGTCTTGAATACGAGCAGTACTTC,CASSRAGLEYEQYF,TRBV11-2,TRBJ2-7,once,.
TGTGCCAGCAGCTTCTGGACAGGGGTAAATGAAAAACTGTTTTTT,CASSFWTGVNEKLFF,TRBV11-2,TRBJ1-4,.,TRBD1